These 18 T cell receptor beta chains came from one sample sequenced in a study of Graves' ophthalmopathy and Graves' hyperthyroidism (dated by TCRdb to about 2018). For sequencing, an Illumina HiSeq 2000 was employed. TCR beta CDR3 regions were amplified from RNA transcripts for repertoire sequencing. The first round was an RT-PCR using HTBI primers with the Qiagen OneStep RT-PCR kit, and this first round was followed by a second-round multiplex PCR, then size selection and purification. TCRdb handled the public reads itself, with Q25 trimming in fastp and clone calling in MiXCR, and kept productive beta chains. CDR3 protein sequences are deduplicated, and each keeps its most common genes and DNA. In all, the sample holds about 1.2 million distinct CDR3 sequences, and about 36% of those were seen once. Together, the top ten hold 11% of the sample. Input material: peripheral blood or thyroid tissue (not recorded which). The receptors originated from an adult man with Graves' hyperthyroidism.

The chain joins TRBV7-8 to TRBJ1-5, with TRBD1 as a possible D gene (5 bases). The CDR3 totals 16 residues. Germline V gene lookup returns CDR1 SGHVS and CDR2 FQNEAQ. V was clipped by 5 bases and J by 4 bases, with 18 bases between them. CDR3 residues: CASSVLLGGFNQPQHF. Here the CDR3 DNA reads TGTGCCAGCAGCGTTCTTCTGGGGGGATTTAATCAGCCCCAGCATTTT.

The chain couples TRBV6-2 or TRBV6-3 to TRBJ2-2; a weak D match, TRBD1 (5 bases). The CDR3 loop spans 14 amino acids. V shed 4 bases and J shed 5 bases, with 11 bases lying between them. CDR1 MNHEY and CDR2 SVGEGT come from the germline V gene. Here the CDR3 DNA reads TGTGCCAGCAGTTCCAACAGGCTAACCGGGGAGCTGTTTTTT. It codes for CASSSNRLTGELFF.

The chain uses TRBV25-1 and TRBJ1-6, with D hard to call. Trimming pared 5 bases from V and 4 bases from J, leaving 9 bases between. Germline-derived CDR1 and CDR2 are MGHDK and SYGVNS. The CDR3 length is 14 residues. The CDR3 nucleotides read TGTGCCAGCAGTTGGACGGAATATAATTCACCCCTCCACTTT. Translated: CASSWTEYNSPLHF.

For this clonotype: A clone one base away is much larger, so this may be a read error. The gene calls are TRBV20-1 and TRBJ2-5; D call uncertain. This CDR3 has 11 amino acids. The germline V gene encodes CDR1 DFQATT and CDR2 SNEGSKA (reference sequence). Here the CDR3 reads CSASPQEAQYF. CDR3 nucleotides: TGCAGTGCTAGTCCCCAAGAGGCCCAGTACTTC.

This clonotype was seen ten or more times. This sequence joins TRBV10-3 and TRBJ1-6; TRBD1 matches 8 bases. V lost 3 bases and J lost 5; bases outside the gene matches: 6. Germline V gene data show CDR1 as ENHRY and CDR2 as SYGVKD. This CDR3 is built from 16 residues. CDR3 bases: TGTGCCATCAGTGATCCGGGACAGGATAATAATTCACCCCTCCACTTT. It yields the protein CAISDPGQDNNSPLHF.

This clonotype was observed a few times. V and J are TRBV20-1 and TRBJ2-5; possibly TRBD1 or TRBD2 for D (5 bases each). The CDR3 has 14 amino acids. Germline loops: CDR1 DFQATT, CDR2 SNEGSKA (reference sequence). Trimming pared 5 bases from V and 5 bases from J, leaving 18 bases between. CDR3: CSAQGTPALETQYF. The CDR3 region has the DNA TGCAGTGCTCAAGGGACCCCGGCTCTGGAGACCCAGTACTTC.

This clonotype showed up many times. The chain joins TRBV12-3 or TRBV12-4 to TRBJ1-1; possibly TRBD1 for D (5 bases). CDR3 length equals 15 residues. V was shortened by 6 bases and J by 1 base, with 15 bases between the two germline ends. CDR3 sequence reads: CASRKAGRTNTEAFF. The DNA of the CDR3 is TGTGCCAGCAGGAAGGCAGGGCGTACGAACACTGAAGCTTTCTTT.

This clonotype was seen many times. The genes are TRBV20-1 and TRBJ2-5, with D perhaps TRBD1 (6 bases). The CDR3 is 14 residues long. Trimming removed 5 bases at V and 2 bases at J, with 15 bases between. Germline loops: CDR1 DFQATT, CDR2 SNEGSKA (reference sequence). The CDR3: CSAVPGTSQETQYF. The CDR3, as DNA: TGCAGTGCTGTGCCCGGGACATCTCAAGAGACCCAGTACTTC.

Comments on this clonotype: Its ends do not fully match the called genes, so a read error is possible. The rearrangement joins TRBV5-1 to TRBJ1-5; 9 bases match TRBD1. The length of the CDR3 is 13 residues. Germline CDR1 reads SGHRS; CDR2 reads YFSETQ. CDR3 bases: TGTGCCAGCAGCTTTAGACAGGGGGAGACCCAGCATTTT. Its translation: CASSFRQGETQHF.

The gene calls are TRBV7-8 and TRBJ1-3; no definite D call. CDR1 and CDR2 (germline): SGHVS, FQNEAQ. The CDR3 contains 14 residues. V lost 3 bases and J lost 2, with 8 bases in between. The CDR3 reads CASSFGEAGNTIYF. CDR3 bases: TGTGCCAGCAGCTTCGGGGAGGCTGGAAACACCATATATTTT.

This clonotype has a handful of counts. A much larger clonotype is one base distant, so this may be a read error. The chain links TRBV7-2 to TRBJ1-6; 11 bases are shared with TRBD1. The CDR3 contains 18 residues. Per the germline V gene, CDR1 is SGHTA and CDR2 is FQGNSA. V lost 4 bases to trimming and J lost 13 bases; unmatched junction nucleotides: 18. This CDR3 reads CASSSTGTGGVIQAPLHF. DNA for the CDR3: TGTGCCAGCAGCTCAACCGGGACAGGGGGAGTAATTCAGGCGCCCCTCCACTTT.

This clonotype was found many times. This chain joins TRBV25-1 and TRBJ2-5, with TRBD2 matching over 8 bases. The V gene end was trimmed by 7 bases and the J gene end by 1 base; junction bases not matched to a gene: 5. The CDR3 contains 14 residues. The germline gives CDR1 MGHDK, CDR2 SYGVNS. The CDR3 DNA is TGTGCCAGCAACCAACGGGGGGGCCAAGAGACCCAGTACTTC. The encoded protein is CASNQRGGQETQYF.

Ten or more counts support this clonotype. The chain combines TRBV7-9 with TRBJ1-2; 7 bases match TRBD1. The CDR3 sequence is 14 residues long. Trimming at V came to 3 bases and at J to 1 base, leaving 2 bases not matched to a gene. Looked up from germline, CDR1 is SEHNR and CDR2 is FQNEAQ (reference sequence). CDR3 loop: CASSLGQNNYGYTF. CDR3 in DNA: TGTGCCAGCAGCTTGGGACAGAATAACTATGGCTACACCTTC.

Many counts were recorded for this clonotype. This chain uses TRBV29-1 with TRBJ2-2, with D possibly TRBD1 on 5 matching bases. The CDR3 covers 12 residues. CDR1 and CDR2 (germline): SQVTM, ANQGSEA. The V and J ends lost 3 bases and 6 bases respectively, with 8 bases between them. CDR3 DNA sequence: TGCAGCGTTGATCCAGGGTCCGGGGAGCTGTTTTTT. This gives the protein CSVDPGSGELFF.

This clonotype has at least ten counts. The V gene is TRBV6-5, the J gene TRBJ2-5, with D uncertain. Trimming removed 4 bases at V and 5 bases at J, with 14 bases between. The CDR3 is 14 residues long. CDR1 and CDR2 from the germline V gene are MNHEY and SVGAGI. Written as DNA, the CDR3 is TGTGCCAGCAGTTCCTCCCCACGTGGGGAGACCCAGTACTTC. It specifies CASSSSPRGETQYF.

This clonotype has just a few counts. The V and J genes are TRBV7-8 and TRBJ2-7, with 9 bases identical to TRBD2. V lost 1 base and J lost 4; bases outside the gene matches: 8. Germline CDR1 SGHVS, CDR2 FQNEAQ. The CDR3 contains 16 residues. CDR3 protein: CASSLELAGAEYEQYF. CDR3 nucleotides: TGTGCCAGCAGCTTAGAGTTAGCGGGAGCGGAATACGAGCAGTACTTC.

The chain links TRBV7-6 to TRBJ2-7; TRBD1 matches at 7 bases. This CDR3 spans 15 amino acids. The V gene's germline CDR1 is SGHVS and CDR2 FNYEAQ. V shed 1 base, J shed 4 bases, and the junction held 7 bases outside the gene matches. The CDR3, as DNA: TGTGCCAGCAGCTTAGACGGGACAGCTACTTACGAGCAGTACTTC. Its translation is CASSLDGTATYEQYF.

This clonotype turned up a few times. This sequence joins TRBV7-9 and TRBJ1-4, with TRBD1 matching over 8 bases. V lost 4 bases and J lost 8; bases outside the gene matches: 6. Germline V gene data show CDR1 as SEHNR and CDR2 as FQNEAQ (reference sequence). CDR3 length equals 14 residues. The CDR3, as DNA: TGTGCCAGCAGCTCGGGACAGGTCGGGGAAAAACTGTTTTTT. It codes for CASSSGQVGEKLFF.